Reported below is one T cell receptor beta chain. Antigen specificity is unknown. Generated by immunoSEQ multiplex PCR, the TCRdb table keeps only in-frame clones and is missing some. The sample includes 99,000 or so clones, about 96% of them seen just once. V lost 3 bases, J lost 1 base, and 7 bases lay in between. Looked up from germline, CDR1 is SGHTA and CDR2 is FQGNSA. The CDR3 sequence is 13 residues long. This entry is derived from a study of OX40 agonist ivuxolimab in advanced cancers. Study findings and constraints: Among the lowest peripheral clonal expansion occurred in 0.1-3.0 mg/kg partial responders. Certain nonresponders additionally had low normalized T-cell clonal expansion. Clonal expansion by week 6 occurred in CD4+ and CD8+ blood T cells (at 0.1 to 3.0 mg/kg).

This clonotype was obtained from an adult with an advanced solid tumor such as melanoma, head and neck, liver or kidney cancer. Sample: CD4+ or CD8+ T cells sorted from blood, taken in a trial of the OX40 agonist ivuxolimab. V and J are TRBV7-2 and TRBJ2-7; no firm D call. The CDR3 sequence is CASSFTESYEQYF. CDR3 coding DNA: TGTGCCAGCAGCTTTACCGAATCCTACGAGCAGTACTTC.